This TCR beta chain is drawn from a study of blood T cells in healthy people across ages. Notes on the study in general: Long-lived donors had more naive CD4+ cells and higher diversity than aged donors.

CDR3 length: 16 residues. The germline gives CDR1 SNHLY, CDR2 FYNNEI. In the case of this clonotype: The antigen remains undetermined. At one of its ends the junction is not consistent with the germline gene, which may arise from a read error.

A sample-barcoded 5' primer and a J-beta primer mix were used in a second PCR of about 7 to 11 cycles. Tagging of each cDNA molecule was performed by a template-switch adaptor with 12 random nucleotides. One entry per CDR3 protein results from TCRdb running MiXCR on the 5' RACE reads. Of about a million distinct CDR3 sequences in the sample, 35% to 40% were seen once. The specimen sequenced was blood. The chain carries TRBV2 and TRBJ2-1; no firm D call. The clonotype was recovered from a man in his late teens or twenties in good health. CDR3 bases: TGTGCCGGCAGTGAATCTGGCAGGAGCTCCTACAATGAGCAGTTCTTC. Its translation is CAGSESGRSSYNEQFF.